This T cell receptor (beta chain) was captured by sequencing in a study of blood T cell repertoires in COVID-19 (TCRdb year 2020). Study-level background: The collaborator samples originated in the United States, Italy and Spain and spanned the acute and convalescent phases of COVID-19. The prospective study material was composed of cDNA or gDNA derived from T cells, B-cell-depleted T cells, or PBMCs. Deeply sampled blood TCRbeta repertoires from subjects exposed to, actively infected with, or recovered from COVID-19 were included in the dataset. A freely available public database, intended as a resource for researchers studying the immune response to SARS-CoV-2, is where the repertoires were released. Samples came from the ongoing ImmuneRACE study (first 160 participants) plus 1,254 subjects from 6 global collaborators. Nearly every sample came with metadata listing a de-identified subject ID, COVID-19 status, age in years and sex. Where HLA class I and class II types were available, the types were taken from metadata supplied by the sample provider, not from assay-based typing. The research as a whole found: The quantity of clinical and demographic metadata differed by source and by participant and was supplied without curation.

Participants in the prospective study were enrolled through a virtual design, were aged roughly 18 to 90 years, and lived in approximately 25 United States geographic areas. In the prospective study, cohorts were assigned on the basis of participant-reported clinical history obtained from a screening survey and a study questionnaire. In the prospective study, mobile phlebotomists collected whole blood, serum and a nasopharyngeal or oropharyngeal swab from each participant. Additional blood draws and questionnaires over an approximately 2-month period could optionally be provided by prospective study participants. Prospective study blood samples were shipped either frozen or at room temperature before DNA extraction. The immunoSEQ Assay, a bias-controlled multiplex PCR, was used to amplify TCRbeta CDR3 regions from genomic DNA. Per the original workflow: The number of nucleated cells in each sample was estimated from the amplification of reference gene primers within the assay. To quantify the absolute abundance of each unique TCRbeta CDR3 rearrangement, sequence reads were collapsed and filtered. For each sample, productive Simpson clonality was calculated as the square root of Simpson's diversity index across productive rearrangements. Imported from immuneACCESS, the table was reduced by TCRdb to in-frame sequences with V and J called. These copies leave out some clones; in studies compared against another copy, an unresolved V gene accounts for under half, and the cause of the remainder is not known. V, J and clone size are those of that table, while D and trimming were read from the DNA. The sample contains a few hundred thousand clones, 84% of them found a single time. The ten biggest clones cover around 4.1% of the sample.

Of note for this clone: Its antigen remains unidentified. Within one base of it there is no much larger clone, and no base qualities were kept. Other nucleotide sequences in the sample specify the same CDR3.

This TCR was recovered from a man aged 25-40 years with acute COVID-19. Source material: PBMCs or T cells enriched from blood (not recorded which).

The DNA is as follows: TGTGCCAGTAGTTCGGGGACAGCAACTAATGAAAAACTGTTTTTT. This sequence encodes CASSSGTATNEKLFF. Recombination joined TRBV19 with TRBJ1-4; TRBD1 fits 7 bases in the junction. Trimming removed 5 bases from V and 0 bases from J; the gene matches leave 3 bases unexplained. Looking up the germline V gene (reference sequence) yields CDR1 LNHDA and CDR2 SQIVND. There are 15 amino acids in the CDR3, from cysteine to phenylalanine inclusive. Only the CDR3 part of the read is kept: 45 bases, read in frame from the first base.